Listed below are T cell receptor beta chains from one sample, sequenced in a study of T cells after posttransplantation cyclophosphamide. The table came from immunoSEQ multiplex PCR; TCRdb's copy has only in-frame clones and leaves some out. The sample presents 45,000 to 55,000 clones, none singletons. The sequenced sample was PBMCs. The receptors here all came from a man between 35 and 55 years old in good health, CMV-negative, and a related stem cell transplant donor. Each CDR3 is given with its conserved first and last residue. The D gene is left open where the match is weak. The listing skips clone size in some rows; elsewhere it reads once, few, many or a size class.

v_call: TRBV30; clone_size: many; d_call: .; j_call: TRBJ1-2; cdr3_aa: CAWRRRANYGYTF; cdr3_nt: TGTGCCTGGAGAAGGAGAGCTAACTATGGCTACACCTTC
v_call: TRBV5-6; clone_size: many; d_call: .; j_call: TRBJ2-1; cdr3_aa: CASSLNGLPDEQFF; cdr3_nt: TGTGCCAGCAGCTTGAATGGACTCCCTGATGAGCAGTTCTTC
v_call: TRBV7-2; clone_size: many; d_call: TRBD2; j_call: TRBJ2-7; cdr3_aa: CASSLAGREQYF; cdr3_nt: TGTGCCAGCAGCTTAGCCGGGAGGGAGCAGTACTTC
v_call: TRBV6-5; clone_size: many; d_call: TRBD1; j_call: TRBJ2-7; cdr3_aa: CASSYSADRGSYEQYF; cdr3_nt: TGTGCCAGCAGTTACTCAGCGGACAGGGGGTCGTACGAGCAGTACTTC
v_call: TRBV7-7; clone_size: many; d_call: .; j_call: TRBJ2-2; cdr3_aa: CASSPNPSGRVFF; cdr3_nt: TGTGCCAGCAGCCCGAACCCTTCCGGGAGAGTGTTTTTT
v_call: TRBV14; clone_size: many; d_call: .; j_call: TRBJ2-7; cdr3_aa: CASSQDYGFTYEQYF; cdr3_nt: TGTGCCAGCAGCCAAGATTACGGGTTCACCTACGAGCAGTACTTC
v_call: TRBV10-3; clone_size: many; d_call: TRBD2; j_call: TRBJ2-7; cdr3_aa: CAIKPTSGSSYEQYF; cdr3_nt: TGTGCCATCAAACCGACTAGCGGGAGCTCCTACGAGCAGTACTTC
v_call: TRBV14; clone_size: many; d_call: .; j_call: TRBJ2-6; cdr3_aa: CASSLFPLRSGANVLTF; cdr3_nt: TGTGCCAGCAGCCTCTTCCCTCTCCGCTCTGGGGCCAACGTCCTGACTTTC
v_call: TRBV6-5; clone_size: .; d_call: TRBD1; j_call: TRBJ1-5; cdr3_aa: CASSGNRGPNQPQHF; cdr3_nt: TGTGCCAGCAGTGGCAACAGGGGGCCCAATCAGCCCCAGCATTTT
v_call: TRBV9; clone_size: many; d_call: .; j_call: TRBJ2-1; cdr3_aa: CASSVESRGEQFF; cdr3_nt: TGTGCCAGCAGCGTAGAATCAAGGGGTGAGCAGTTCTTC
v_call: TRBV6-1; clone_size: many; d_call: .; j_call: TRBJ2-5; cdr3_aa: CASSENGAGQIPRQETQYF; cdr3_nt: TGTGCCAGCAGTGAAAACGGGGCGGGGCAAATACCTCGCCAAGAGACCCAGTACTTC
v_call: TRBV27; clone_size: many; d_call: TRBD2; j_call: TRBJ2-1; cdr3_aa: CASSFSGSYNEQFF; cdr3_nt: TGTGCCAGCTCTTTTAGCGGGAGCTACAATGAGCAGTTCTTC
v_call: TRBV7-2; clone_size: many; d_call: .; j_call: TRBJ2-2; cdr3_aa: CASSLQENTGELFF; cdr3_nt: TGTGCCAGCAGCCTACAGGAGAACACCGGGGAGCTGTTTTTT
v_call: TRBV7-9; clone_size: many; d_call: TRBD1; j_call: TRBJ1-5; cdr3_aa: CASSPGTVNSNQPQHF; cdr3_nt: TGTGCCAGCAGCCCCGGGACAGTTAATAGCAATCAGCCCCAGCATTTT
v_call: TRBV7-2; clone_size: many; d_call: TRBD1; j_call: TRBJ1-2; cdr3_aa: CASSLGTGGGYTF; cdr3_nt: TGTGCCAGCAGCTTAGGGACAGGGGGCGGCTACACCTTC
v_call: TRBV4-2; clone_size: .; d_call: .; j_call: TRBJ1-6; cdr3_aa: CASSQEPSLSSYNSPLHF; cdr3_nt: TGTGCCAGCAGCCAAGAGCCGTCACTGAGCTCCTATAATTCACCCCTCCACTTT
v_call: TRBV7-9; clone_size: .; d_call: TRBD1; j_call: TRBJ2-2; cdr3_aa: CASSLGQTNTGELFF; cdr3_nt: TGTGCCAGCAGCTTGGGACAGACGAACACCGGGGAGCTGTTTTTC
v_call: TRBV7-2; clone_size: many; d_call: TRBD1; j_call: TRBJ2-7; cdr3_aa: CASSFLKDRGTYEQYF; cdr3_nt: TGTGCCAGCAGCTTCCTCAAGGACAGGGGAACCTACGAGCAGTACTTC
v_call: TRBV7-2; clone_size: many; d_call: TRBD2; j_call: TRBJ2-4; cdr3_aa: CASSLAVRLAAPANIQYF; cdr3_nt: TGTGCCAGCAGCTTAGCGGTGCGACTAGCCGCCCCGGCAAACATTCAGTACTTC
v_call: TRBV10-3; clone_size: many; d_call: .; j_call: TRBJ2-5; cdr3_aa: CAISKRSSGSRETQYF; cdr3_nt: TGTGCCATCAGTAAAAGATCATCAGGGTCTCGGGAGACCCAGTACTTC
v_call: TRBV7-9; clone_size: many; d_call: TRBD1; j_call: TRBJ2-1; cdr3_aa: CASPAPGQGPNEQFF; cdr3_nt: TGTGCCAGCCCGGCTCCGGGACAGGGTCCCAATGAGCAGTTCTTC
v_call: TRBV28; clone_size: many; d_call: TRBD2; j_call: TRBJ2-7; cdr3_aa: CASSLASGAPYEQYF; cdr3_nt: TGTGCCAGCAGTTTAGCTAGCGGGGCACCCTACGAGCAGTACTTC
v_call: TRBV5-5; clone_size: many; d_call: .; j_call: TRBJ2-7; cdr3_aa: CASSSRQVNYEQYF; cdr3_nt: TGTGCCAGCAGCTCGAGACAGGTGAACTACGAGCAGTACTTC
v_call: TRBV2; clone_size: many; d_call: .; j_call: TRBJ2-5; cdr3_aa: CASSETPGRRARETQYF; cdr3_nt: TGTGCCAGCAGTGAAACTCCGGGTAGGAGGGCGAGGGAGACCCAGTACTTC
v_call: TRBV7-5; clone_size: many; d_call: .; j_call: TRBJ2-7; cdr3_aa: CARSLVLSQVVYEQYF; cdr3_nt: TGTGCCAGAAGCTTAGTATTAAGCCAGGTAGTCTACGAGCAGTACTTC
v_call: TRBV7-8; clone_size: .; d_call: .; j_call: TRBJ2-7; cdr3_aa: CASSLGRVPEQYF; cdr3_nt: TGTGCCAGCAGCTTAGGACGGGTCCCCGAGCAGTACTTC
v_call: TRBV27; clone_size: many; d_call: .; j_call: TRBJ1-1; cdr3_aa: CAVGEGEDTEAFF; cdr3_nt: TGTGCCGTCGGGGAGGGGGAAGACACTGAAGCTTTCTTT
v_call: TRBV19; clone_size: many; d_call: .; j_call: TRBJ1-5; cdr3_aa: CASTPEEYSNQPQHF; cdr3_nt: TGTGCCAGTACCCCCGAGGAGTATAGCAATCAGCCCCAGCATTTT
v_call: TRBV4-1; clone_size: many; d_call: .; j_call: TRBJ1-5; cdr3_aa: CASSQFTNQPQHF; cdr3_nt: TGCGCCAGCAGCCAATTTACTAATCAGCCCCAGCATTTT
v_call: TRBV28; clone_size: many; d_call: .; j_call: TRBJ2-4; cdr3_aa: CASSLQTVAVDIQYF; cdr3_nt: TGTGCCAGCAGTTTACAGACAGTTGCGGTTGACATTCAGTACTTC
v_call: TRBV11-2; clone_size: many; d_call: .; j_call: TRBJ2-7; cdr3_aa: CASTYGVFDYEQYF; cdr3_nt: TGTGCCAGCACCTACGGGGTCTTTGACTACGAGCAGTACTTC
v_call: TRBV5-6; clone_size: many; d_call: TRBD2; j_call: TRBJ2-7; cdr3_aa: CASSLESRGPSGYSYEQYF; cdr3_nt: TGTGCCAGCAGCTTGGAAAGTCGTGGTCCTAGCGGGTACTCCTACGAGCAGTACTTC
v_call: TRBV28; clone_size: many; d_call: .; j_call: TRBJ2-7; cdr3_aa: CASSFFGEQYF; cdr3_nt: TGTGCCAGCAGTTTCTTCGGCGAGCAGTACTTC
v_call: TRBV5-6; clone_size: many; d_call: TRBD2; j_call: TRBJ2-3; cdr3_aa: CASSKLAGGTDTQYF; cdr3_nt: TGTGCCAGCAGCAAATTAGCGGGAGGTACGGATACGCAGTATTTT
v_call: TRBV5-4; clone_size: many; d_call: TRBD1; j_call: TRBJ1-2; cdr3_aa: CASSLQGVVAGYTF; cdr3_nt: TGTGCCAGCAGCCTCCAGGGGGTAGTTGCTGGCTACACCTTC
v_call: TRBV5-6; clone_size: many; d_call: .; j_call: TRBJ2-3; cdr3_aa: CASSFLVQGDTQYF; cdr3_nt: TGTGCCAGCAGCTTCCTTGTTCAGGGAGATACGCAGTATTTT
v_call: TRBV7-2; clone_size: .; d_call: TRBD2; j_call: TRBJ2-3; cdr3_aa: CASSTGGGGTPTDTQYF; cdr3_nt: TGTGCCAGCAGCACGGGGGGTGGCGGAACTCCCACAGATACGCAGTATTTT
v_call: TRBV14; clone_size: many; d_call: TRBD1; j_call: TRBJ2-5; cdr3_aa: CASSPHGQEETQYF; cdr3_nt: TGTGCCAGCAGCCCTCATGGACAGGAAGAGACCCAGTACTTC
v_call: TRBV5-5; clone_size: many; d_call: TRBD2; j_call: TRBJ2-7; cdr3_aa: CASSLGTSGSNPFYEQYF; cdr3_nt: TGTGCCAGCAGCTTGGGGACTAGCGGGTCGAATCCATTCTACGAGCAGTACTTC
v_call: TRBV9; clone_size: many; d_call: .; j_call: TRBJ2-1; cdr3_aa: CASSTLYNEQFF; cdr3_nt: TGTGCCAGCAGCACTCTCTACAATGAGCAGTTCTTC
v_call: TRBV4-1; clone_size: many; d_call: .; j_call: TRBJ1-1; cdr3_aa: CASSNRVGTEAFF; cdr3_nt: TGCGCCAGCAGTAACAGGGTTGGCACTGAAGCTTTCTTT
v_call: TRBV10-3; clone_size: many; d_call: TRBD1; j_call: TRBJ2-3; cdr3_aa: CAIRTTLSRDRVTDTQYF; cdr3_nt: TGTGCCATCAGGACAACCCTTTCCCGGGACAGGGTAACAGATACGCAGTATTTT
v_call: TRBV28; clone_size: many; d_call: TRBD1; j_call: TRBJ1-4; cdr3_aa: CATLRQGAKNEKLFF; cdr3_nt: TGTGCCACTCTAAGACAGGGGGCCAAAAATGAAAAACTGTTTTTT
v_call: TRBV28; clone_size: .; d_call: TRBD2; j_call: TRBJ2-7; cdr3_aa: CASIGGVAGPYEQYF; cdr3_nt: TGTGCCAGCATCGGGGGGGTAGCGGGACCCTACGAGCAGTACTTC
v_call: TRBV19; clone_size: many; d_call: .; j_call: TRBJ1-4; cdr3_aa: CASSILKNEKLFF; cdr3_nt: TGTGCCAGTAGTATCCTAAAGAATGAAAAACTGTTTTTT
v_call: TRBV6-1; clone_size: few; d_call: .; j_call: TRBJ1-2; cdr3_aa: CASSRVNYGYTF; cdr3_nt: TGTGCCAGCAGCAGGGTGAATTATGGCTACACCTTC
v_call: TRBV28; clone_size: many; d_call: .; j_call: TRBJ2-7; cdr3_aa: CASSRAYEQYF; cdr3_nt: TGTGCCAGCAGTCGGGCCTACGAGCAGTACTTC
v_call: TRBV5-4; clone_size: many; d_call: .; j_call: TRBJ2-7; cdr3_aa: CASSPRQASYEQYF; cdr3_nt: TGTGCCAGCAGCCCTAGACAGGCATCCTACGAGCAGTACTTC
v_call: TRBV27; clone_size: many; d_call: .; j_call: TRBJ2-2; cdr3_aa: CATRVTGELFF; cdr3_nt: TGTGCCACCCGAGTCACCGGGGAGCTGTTTTTT
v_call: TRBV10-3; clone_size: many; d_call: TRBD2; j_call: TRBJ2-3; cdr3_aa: CAINPGSGGGADTQYF; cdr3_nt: TGTGCCATCAACCCTGGGTCGGGAGGAGGCGCAGATACGCAGTATTTT
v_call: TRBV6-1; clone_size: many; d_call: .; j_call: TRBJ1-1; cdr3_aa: CASSELVGVNTEAFF; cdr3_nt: TGTGCCAGCAGTGAATTGGTCGGGGTGAACACTGAAGCTTTCTTT
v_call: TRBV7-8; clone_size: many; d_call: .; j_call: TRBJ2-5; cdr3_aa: CASSLVQSGVGETQYF; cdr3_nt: TGTGCCAGCAGCTTAGTTCAGTCGGGAGTGGGAGAGACCCAGTACTTC
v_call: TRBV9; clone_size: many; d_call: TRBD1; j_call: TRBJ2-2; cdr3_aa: CASSVVQGSGAELFF; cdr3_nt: TGTGCCAGCAGCGTAGTACAGGGGAGTGGCGCGGAGCTGTTTTTT
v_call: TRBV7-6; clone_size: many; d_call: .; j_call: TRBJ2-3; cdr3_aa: CASSYSTGDTQYF; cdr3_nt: TGTGCCAGCAGCTATAGTACGGGAGATACGCAGTATTTT
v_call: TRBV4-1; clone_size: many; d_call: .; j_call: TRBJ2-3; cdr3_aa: CASSPGGAGDTQYF; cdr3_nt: TGCGCCAGCAGCCCCGGGGGAGCTGGAGATACGCAGTATTTT
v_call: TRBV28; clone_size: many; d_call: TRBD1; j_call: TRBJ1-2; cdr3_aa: CASSKHPTGGHGYTF; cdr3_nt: TGTGCCAGCAGTAAACACCCTACAGGGGGCCATGGCTACACCTTC
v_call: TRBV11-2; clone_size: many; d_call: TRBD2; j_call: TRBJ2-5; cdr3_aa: CASSLMGPREREETQYF; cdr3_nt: TGTGCCAGCAGCTTAATGGGTCCGCGGGAGAGGGAAGAGACCCAGTACTTC
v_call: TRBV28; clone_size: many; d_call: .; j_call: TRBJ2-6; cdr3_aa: CASSSYSIGQGSPGANVLTF; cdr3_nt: TGTGCCAGCAGTTCCTACAGTATCGGGCAGGGCAGTCCTGGGGCCAACGTCCTGACTTTC
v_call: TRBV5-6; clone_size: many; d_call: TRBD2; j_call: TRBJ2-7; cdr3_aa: CASSPSGRSSWQYF; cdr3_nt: TGTGCCAGCAGCCCTAGCGGGAGGAGCTCATGGCAGTACTTC
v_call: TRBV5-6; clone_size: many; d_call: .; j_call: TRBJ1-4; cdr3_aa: CASRTGTNEKLFF; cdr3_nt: TGTGCCAGCAGGACCGGGACAAATGAAAAACTGTTTTTT